Listed below are T cell receptor beta chains from one sample, sequenced in a study of vaccination effects on CD4 cells after COVID-19. Sequenced by immunoSEQ multiplex PCR; TCRdb stores in-frame clones only, minus some. This sample has roughly 67,000 clones; 78% occur once, and the top ten carry roughly a tenth. No antigens are known for them. The sample here was CD4+ T cells from PBMCs cultured with SARS-CoV-2 spike peptides, taken before COVID-19 vaccination. Source of these receptors: a human donor who received a COVID-19 vaccine. CDR3s include the opening cysteine and the closing phenylalanine or tryptophan. Each record gives: CDR3 protein, J gene, D gene, V gene. D genes are given only for firm matches.

CDR3: CATRRAGENTEAFF
J: TRBJ1-1
D: -
V: TRBV24-1

CDR3: CASSVDRGEEKLFF
J: TRBJ1-4
D: TRBD1
V: TRBV7-2

CDR3: CASSQERDSFPGNTIYF
J: TRBJ1-3
D: -
V: TRBV4-1

CDR3: CASSVEVGDTQYF
J: TRBJ2-3
D: -
V: TRBV6-4

CDR3: CASSRTRGETQYF
J: TRBJ2-5
D: TRBD2
V: TRBV27

CDR3: CASSPAGANYGYTF
J: TRBJ1-2
D: -
V: TRBV18

CDR3: CSGVQGMGTEAFF
J: TRBJ1-1
D: -
V: TRBV29-1

CDR3: CAWSVQLNTEAFF
J: TRBJ1-1
D: -
V: TRBV30

CDR3: CASSEFVGEDGYTF
J: TRBJ1-2
D: -
V: TRBV2

CDR3: CASQVGDRDNSPLHF
J: TRBJ1-6
D: TRBD1
V: TRBV4-2

CDR3: CASGRWGAVTEAFF
J: TRBJ1-1
D: -
V: TRBV5-1

CDR3: CASRPRRTGFASPLHF
J: TRBJ1-6
D: TRBD1
V: TRBV5-6

CDR3: CASSPGTDQETQYF
J: TRBJ2-5
D: TRBD1
V: TRBV18

CDR3: CASGLPRQGRAVMNTEAFF
J: TRBJ1-1
D: TRBD1
V: TRBV12-5

CDR3: CASSPRGRVETEAFF
J: TRBJ1-1
D: -
V: TRBV7-9

CDR3: CASSSSGTSGQETQYF
J: TRBJ2-5
D: TRBD2
V: TRBV7-3

CDR3: CATSRDKTGNSPLHF
J: TRBJ1-6
D: -
V: TRBV15

CDR3: CASSLVTGGHGYTF
J: TRBJ1-2
D: -
V: TRBV5-1

CDR3: CASSQRHRGGDTQYF
J: TRBJ2-3
D: TRBD1
V: TRBV4-3

CDR3: CASSQRTGSGNTIYF
J: TRBJ1-3
D: TRBD1
V: TRBV7-2

CDR3: CASSFSGPGELFF
J: TRBJ2-2
D: -
V: TRBV5-5

CDR3: CASSPDWRGGTQYF
J: TRBJ2-5
D: -
V: TRBV2

CDR3: CASSLSNTEAFF
J: TRBJ1-1
D: -
V: TRBV11-3

CDR3: CASSRTGERQETQYF
J: TRBJ2-5
D: TRBD1
V: TRBV2

CDR3: CASSRGGTGQETQYF
J: TRBJ2-5
D: -
V: TRBV28

CDR3: CASRFIRDRGDYGYTF
J: TRBJ1-2
D: TRBD1
V: TRBV28

CDR3: CASSLSSNTEAFF
J: TRBJ1-1
D: -
V: TRBV7-2

CDR3: CASSSGEVNEKLFF
J: TRBJ1-4
D: -
V: TRBV10-1

CDR3: CASSPLDPPSYNEQFF
J: TRBJ2-1
D: -
V: TRBV21-1

CDR3: CASSLEGRGYGYTF
J: TRBJ1-2
D: -
V: TRBV5-4

CDR3: CASSLTINRGGGDTQYF
J: TRBJ2-3
D: TRBD2
V: TRBV7-3

CDR3: CASSLAGTGGEKLFF
J: TRBJ1-4
D: TRBD1
V: TRBV5-1

CDR3: CASSYTGTSGGGYNEQFF
J: TRBJ2-1
D: TRBD2
V: TRBV6-4

CDR3: CASSQNFQGAYGYTF
J: TRBJ1-2
D: -
V: TRBV18

CDR3: CASSEAISADTQYF
J: TRBJ2-3
D: -
V: TRBV2

CDR3: CASSRQTGGNYGYTF
J: TRBJ1-2
D: TRBD1
V: TRBV14

CDR3: CASSWDFGRLAGGSDTQYF
J: TRBJ2-3
D: TRBD2
V: TRBV5-6

CDR3: CATSRAAPPETQYF
J: TRBJ2-5
D: -
V: TRBV15